Below, 29 T cell receptor beta chains from the same sample are listed, as sequenced in a study of cytotoxic CD8 clonotypes in ibrutinib-treated CLL. Using immunoSEQ multiplex PCR, the repertoire was profiled, and TCRdb retains in-frame clones only, with some absent. The profile shows fewer than 50,000 clones, approximately 70% of them singletons. The source was PBMCs, collected after 12 months of ibrutinib treatment. These receptor sequences come from a human donor with chronic lymphocytic leukemia.

This clone was found a few times. V usage is TRBV19 and J usage is TRBJ1-2, with TRBD1 matching 9 bases. V shed 3 bases and J 4 bases; nucleotides not matched to a gene: 6. There are 15 residues in the CDR3. The germline V gene encodes CDR1 LNHDA and CDR2 SQIVND (reference sequence). CDR3 amino acids: CASSISGQGFYGYTF. The CDR3 nucleotides read TGTGCCAGTAGTATTTCGGGACAGGGATTCTATGGCTACACCTTC.

This clone was found once. This chain uses TRBV11-2 with TRBJ2-5, with 8 bases lining up with TRBD2. This CDR3 is 14 amino acids long. Germline V gene lookup returns CDR1 SGHAT and CDR2 FQNNGV. J was trimmed by 4 bases and V by 0 bases; bases with no gene match: 1. In DNA form, the CDR3 reads TGTGCCAGCAGCTTAGATCTAGCGGGAGAGACCCAGTACTTC. Its protein product is CASSLDLAGETQYF.

The V and J genes are TRBV28 and TRBJ2-1; D not certain. V lost 3 bases and J 0 bases, leaving 3 bases between the germline ends. Germline V CDR1 and CDR2: MDHEN, SYDVKM. The CDR3 extends over 13 amino acids. The CDR3 spells CASSFGSYNEQFF. The CDR3 DNA sequence: TGTGCCAGCAGTTTTGGCTCCTACAATGAGCAGTTCTTC.

The chain couples TRBV30 to TRBJ1-5; D not certain. Germline V gene sequence: CDR1 GTSNPN, CDR2 SVGIG (reference sequence). The V end was cut by 4 bases, the J end by 4 bases, with 8 bases between. The CDR3 spans 12 residues. Here the CDR3 DNA reads TGTGCCTGGACAAAGGATAATCAGCCCCAGCATTTT. Its translation is CAWTKDNQPQHF.

The V call is TRBV5-1, the J call TRBJ2-3; D uncertain. CDR1 SGHRS and CDR2 YFSETQ come from the germline V gene. The V end lost 0 bases, the J end lost 5 bases, and 10 bases lay between the germline ends. There are 14 residues in the CDR3. The CDR3 is CASSLARTRDTQYF. The CDR3 DNA is TGCGCCAGCAGCTTGGCACGGACGAGAGATACGCAGTATTTT.

This chain connects TRBV9 to TRBJ2-5; TRBD2 aligns across 16 bases. The CDR3 totals 17 residues. Looked up from germline, CDR1 is SGDLS and CDR2 is YYNGEE. The V segment lost 4 bases and the J segment 4 bases; nucleotides outside the gene matches: 7. CDR3: CASSPGTSGRAAETQYF. As DNA, the CDR3 is TGTGCCAGCAGCCCCGGGACTAGCGGGAGGGCCGCAGAGACCCAGTACTTC.

This sequence joins TRBV5-4 and TRBJ2-2, with 10 nucleotides matching TRBD1. From germline, CDR1 is SGHNT and CDR2 YYREEE (reference sequence). This CDR3 comprises 20 residues. V lost 0 bases, J lost 5 bases, and 16 bases stayed unmatched. Here the CDR3 DNA reads TGTGCCAGCAGCTTGGGACAGGGGGCGGTCAGGATACGGGGGACCGGGGAGCTGTTTTTT. Protein: CASSLGQGAVRIRGTGELFF.

V gene TRBV30 combines with J gene TRBJ2-7; 7 bases match TRBD1. CDR3 length: 13 residues. Per the germline V gene, CDR1 is GTSNPN and CDR2 is SVGIG (reference sequence). Unmatched junction bases numbered 10, after V lost 2 bases and J lost 9 bases. The CDR3 DNA follows: TGTGCCTGGAGTCGGGACAGTCCAGGGACGCAGTACTTC. Amino acids: CAWSRDSPGTQYF.

V gene TRBV6-5 combines with J gene TRBJ2-1; 8 positions match TRBD2. The V segment lost 4 bases and the J segment 5 bases; nucleotides outside the gene matches: 4. The CDR3 is made up of 14 amino acids. Germline CDR1 reads MNHEY; CDR2 reads SVGAGI. CDR3 sequence: CASSFLAGNNEQFF. CDR3 nucleotides: TGTGCCAGCAGTTTCTTAGCGGGAAACAATGAGCAGTTCTTC.

A single count supports this clone. This chain links TRBV7-9 with TRBJ1-5, with D hard to call. Germline values: CDR1 SEHNR, CDR2 FQNEAQ (reference sequence). CDR3 length: 13 residues. Trimming shortened V by 4 bases and J by 4 bases, and 8 bases separated the two germline ends. In nucleotides, the CDR3 is TGTGCCAGCAGCTCAGATTGGAATCAGCCCCAGCATTTT. This encodes CASSSDWNQPQHF.

The chain carries TRBV27 and TRBJ2-1; 11 nucleotides align to TRBD2. Germline lookup yields CDR1 MNHEY and CDR2 SMNVEV (reference sequence). The CDR3 is 16 residues long. The ends lost 5 bases at V and 10 bases at J; junction bases unmatched: 13. The CDR3 spells CASSLLAGVVGAEQFF. The CDR3 DNA sequence: TGTGCCAGCAGTCTACTAGCGGGGGTGGTTGGAGCCGAGCAGTTCTTC.

The J gene is TRBJ2-3, the V gene TRBV5-1; 10 bases line up with TRBD1. This CDR3 is 14 amino acids long. Germline trimming cut 4 bases from V and 4 bases from J; bases unmatched to any gene: 3. The germline CDR1 and CDR2 sequences are SGHRS and YFSETQ. As DNA, the CDR3 is TGCGCCAGCAGCGTGACAGGGGGCGCAGATACGCAGTATTTT. Its protein product is CASSVTGGADTQYF. Based on the CDR3 plus reference TRBV5-1 and TRBJ2-3, the full variable domain is KAGVTQTPRYLIKTRGQQVTLSCSPISGHRSVSWYQQTPGQGLQFLFEYFSETQRNKGNFPGRFSGRQFSNSRSEMNVSTLELGDSALYLCASSVTGGADTQYFGPGTRLTVL.

The rearrangement uses TRBV5-1 and TRBJ2-2; D gene unclear. CDR1 and CDR2 from the germline V gene are SGHRS and YFSETQ. The CDR3 totals 15 residues. V was trimmed by 1 base and J by 0 bases, leaving 7 bases between them. CDR3 bases: TGCGCCAGCAGCTTGTTCGGACCGAACACCGGGGAGCTGTTTTTT. This sequence encodes CASSLFGPNTGELFF.

This clone was seen only once. The genes are TRBV28 and TRBJ2-1; 7 nucleotides align to TRBD2. CDR3 length: 18 amino acids. Germline lookup yields CDR1 MDHEN and CDR2 SYDVKM. With V trimmed by 3 bases and J by 3 bases, 14 bases remained unmatched. CDR3 in amino acids: CASSLTEFGGSFYNEQFF. The CDR3 DNA sequence: TGTGCCAGCAGTTTGACGGAGTTTGGCGGGAGTTTCTACAATGAGCAGTTCTTC.

This clone was found once. The CDR3 reads CSVVGEGEKLFF. DNA of the CDR3: TGCAGCGTTGTAGGGGAGGGCGAAAAACTGTTTTTT. The chain uses TRBV29-1 and TRBJ1-4; possibly TRBD1 for D (5 bases). The CDR3 spans 12 residues. CDR1 and CDR2 (germline): SQVTM, ANQGSEA. Trimming took off 4 bases at V and 8 bases at J, with 11 bases between the two ends.

In its sample, this clone was seen a few times. The chain has TRBV18 and TRBJ1-5; 8 bases are a match to TRBD1. CDR3 length: 14 amino acids. Looked up from germline, CDR1 is KGHSH and CDR2 is LQKENI. V was pared by 3 bases and J by 5 bases, with 3 bases of the junction left unmatched. CDR3 region: CASSPGTGYQPQHF. In nucleotides, the CDR3 is TGTGCCAGCTCACCTGGGACAGGCTATCAGCCCCAGCATTTT.

The chain is built from TRBV18 and TRBJ2-7; 10 nucleotides match TRBD1. This CDR3 region has 13 residues. The trim removed 5 bases at V and 6 bases at J, leaving 4 bases unmatched. Per germline, CDR1 KGHSH and CDR2 LQKENI. CDR3 nucleotides: TGTGCCAGCTCAGACAGGGGGCGGGCCGAGCAGTACTTC. This translates into CASSDRGRAEQYF.

This clone has more than one count but fewer than ten. J is TRBJ2-7 and V is TRBV2; a possible D gene is TRBD1 (5 bases). This CDR3 region has 11 residues. V was cut by 4 bases and J by 6 bases, with 7 bases left in between. Germline CDR1 SNHLY, CDR2 FYNNEI. The CDR3 region is CASSGQGEQYF. DNA of the CDR3: TGTGCCAGCAGTGGGCAGGGCGAGCAGTACTTC.

The chain is built from TRBV12-5 and TRBJ2-3; tentatively, D is TRBD2 (6 bases). Germline values: CDR1 LGHNT, CDR2 FRNRAP. CDR3 length: 18 amino acids. V dropped 0 bases and J dropped 6 bases, with 22 bases sitting between them. This CDR3 is CASGLVGELAGRRDTQYF. The CDR3 nucleotides read TGTGCTAGTGGTTTGGTAGGGGAGTTGGCGGGGCGGAGGGATACGCAGTATTTT.

The chain uses TRBV5-1 and TRBJ2-1, with 7 bases fitting TRBD2. The V segment lost 0 bases and the J segment 5 bases; nucleotides outside the gene matches: 5. Germline CDR1 reads SGHRS; CDR2 reads YFSETQ. The CDR3 has 15 amino acids. CDR3 nucleotide sequence: TGCGCCAGCAGCTTGGGCCCTAGCGGCGACAATGAGCAGTTCTTC. Translation: CASSLGPSGDNEQFF.

The chain combines TRBV5-1 with TRBJ2-1; TRBD2 matches at 7 bases. Germline V lookup: CDR1 SGHRS, CDR2 YFSETQ. J gave up 6 bases and V 7 bases, and 13 bases lay outside the gene matches. CDR3 length equals 15 residues. CDR3 DNA: TGCGCCAGCCGGAAAGAGCGGGGCACCATCAATGAGCAGTTCTTC. This sequence encodes CASRKERGTINEQFF.

V usage is TRBV5-1 and J usage is TRBJ1-2, with 7 bases fitting TRBD1. This CDR3 spans 15 amino acids. CDR1 is SGHRS, CDR2 YFSETQ, per germline. The V segment lost 4 bases and the J segment 0 bases; nucleotides outside the gene matches: 6. The CDR3 nucleotides are TGCGCCAGCAGCAACTCGACAGGGTCTAACTATGGCTACACCTTC. Translated, it gives CASSNSTGSNYGYTF.

The CDR3 spells CASSLTPQERRYGYTF. The CDR3 DNA follows: TGTGCCAGCAGTCTCACTCCCCAAGAACGAAGATATGGCTACACCTTC. This chain joins TRBV5-6 and TRBJ1-2; D not resolved. Germline CDR1 reads SGHDT; CDR2 reads YYEEEE. Trimming took off 5 bases at V and 5 bases at J, with 22 bases between the two ends. The length of the CDR3 is 16 residues.

The V gene is TRBV6-1, the J gene TRBJ1-5, with 7 bases matching TRBD1. This CDR3 has 14 residues. The V and J ends lost 2 bases and 7 bases, in that order; junction bases with no gene match: 5. Looked up from germline, CDR1 is MNHNS and CDR2 is SASEGT. The CDR3 loop reads CASSESRGQQPQHF. The CDR3 coding sequence is TGTGCCAGCAGTGAAAGTAGGGGGCAACAGCCCCAGCATTTT.

V usage is TRBV7-8 and J usage is TRBJ1-2; D unresolved. CDR1 SGHVS and CDR2 FQNEAQ come from the germline V gene. The germline V and J ends were trimmed by 7 bases and 8 bases, with 17 bases remaining between them. The CDR3 spans 13 residues. The CDR3 protein is CASTPPGFGGYTF. CDR3 in DNA: TGTGCCAGCACCCCCCCCGGGTTCGGAGGCTACACCTTC. Looking up the rest from reference TRBV7-8 and TRBJ1-2 gives the full variable domain: GAGVSQSPRYKVAKRGQDVALRCDPISGHVSLFWYQQALGQGPEFLTYFQNEAQLDKSGLPSDRFFAERPEGSVSTLKIQRTQQEDSAVYLCASTPPGFGGYTFGSGTRLTVV.

This clone turned up a few times. This rearrangement joins TRBV2 to TRBJ2-2; 9 nucleotides match TRBD1. CDR1 SNHLY and CDR2 FYNNEI come from the germline V gene. The ends lost 8 bases at V and 1 base at J; junction bases unmatched: 2. The CDR3 is 14 residues long. CDR3 bases: TGTGCCAGCGCGACAGGGGGGAACACCGGGGAGCTGTTTTTT. Protein sequence: CASATGGNTGELFF.

The chain has TRBV11-2 and TRBJ2-5, with D unclear. With 3 bases removed from V and 1 base from J, the gap between germline ends came to 9 bases. Germline values: CDR1 SGHAT, CDR2 FQNNGV. There are 14 residues in the CDR3. The CDR3 is CASSLTGGQETQYF. The CDR3 DNA sequence: TGTGCCAGCAGCTTGACTGGCGGCCAAGAGACCCAGTACTTC. The full variable domain, its missing parts supplied by reference TRBV11-2 and TRBJ2-5, is EAGVAQSPRYKIIEKRQSVAFWCNPISGHATLYWYQQILGQGPKLLIQFQNNGVVDDSQLPKDRFSAERLKGVDSTLKIQPAKLEDSAVYLCASSLTGGQETQYFGPGTRLLVL.

Only a few counts were recorded for this clone. The chain couples TRBV11-3 to TRBJ2-2; D remains unclear. The CDR3 runs 14 residues. The V and J ends lost 3 bases and 3 bases respectively, with 8 bases between them. Germline CDR1 SGHNT, CDR2 YENEEA. The CDR3 loop reads CASSFRSHTGELFF. CDR3 bases: TGTGCCAGCAGCTTCCGCTCGCACACCGGGGAGCTGTTTTTT.

This chain links TRBV9 with TRBJ2-3, with 10 bases aligning to TRBD2. The CDR3 sequence is 15 residues long. Per germline, CDR1 SGDLS and CDR2 YYNGEE. With V trimmed by 3 bases and J by 8 bases, 9 bases remained unmatched. CDR3 sequence reads: CASSAGLAVSATQYF. CDR3 DNA sequence: TGTGCCAGCAGCGCCGGACTAGCGGTTAGCGCTACGCAGTATTTT.